The clone carrying this T cell receptor (beta chain) has a single count. The antigen remains undetermined. Expressed TCRB transcripts were sequenced because the entire RNA isolate underwent reverse transcription. This table comes from immunoSEQ multiplex PCR, and its TCRdb copy is limited to in-frame clones, with some not included. The sample contains under 550,000 clones, 9.5% to 12% of which appear only once. This CDR3 has 16 residues. V shed 3 bases and J 0 bases; nucleotides not matched to a gene: 1. Germline CDR1 is SGDLS and CDR2 is YYNGEE. The data originate from a study of beta chain features in type 1 diabetes. As for the study in general: Examined across all samples were over 85 million sorted cells.

Findings and limits, study-wide: Patients with type 1 diabetes carried fewer insertions and had more deletions at their VDJ junctions. These data did not resolve whether HLA type affects TCRB rearrangement.

This rearrangement joins TRBV9 to TRBJ1-6; 9 nucleotides align to TRBD1. Sample: naive CD4+ T cells from blood. The receptor comes from a woman between 18 and 29 years old in good health. The CDR3 sequence: CASSGQGVSYNSPLHF. CDR3 DNA: TGTGCCAGCAGCGGACAGGGGGTCTCCTATAATTCACCCCTCCACTTT.